The 18 T cell receptor beta chains presented below share a single source sample, sequenced in a study of cytomegalovirus exposure and HLA in healthy donors. The assay was immunoSEQ multiplex PCR, and TCRdb's table has in-frame clones only and misses some. The sample gives roughly 60,000 clones, about 92% of which show up once; over 1% is in the top ten. Sequenced sample: PBMCs. The source of these receptors is a woman between 18 and 29 years old in good health and CMV-seronegative.

The J gene is TRBJ1-1, the V gene TRBV5-1; D unresolved. V was shortened by 5 bases and J by 1 base, with 9 bases between the two germline ends. The CDR3 consists of 13 residues. Germline V gene data show CDR1 as SGHRS and CDR2 as YFSETQ. The CDR3 sequence: CASSPAANTEAFF. The CDR3 DNA sequence: TGCGCCAGCAGTCCCGCGGCGAACACTGAAGCTTTCTTT.

This sequence joins TRBV7-3 and TRBJ2-3, with a tentative D call TRBD1 (6 bases). CDR3 length: 15 residues. The germline gives CDR1 SGHTA, CDR2 FQGTGA. V was clipped by 5 bases and J by 0 bases, with 12 bases between them. The CDR3 loop reads CASSVQGPSTDTQYF. The DNA for the CDR3 is TGTGCCAGCAGCGTACAGGGACCTAGCACAGATACGCAGTATTTT. Complete variable domain (other parts from reference TRBV7-3 and TRBJ2-3): GAGVSQTPSNKVTEKGKYVELRCDPISGHTALYWYRQSLGQGPEFLIYFQGTGAADDSGLPNDRFFAVRPEGSVSTLKIQRTERGDSAVYLCASSVQGPSTDTQYFGPGTRLTVL.

This clone was seen a single time. The rearrangement joins TRBV28 to TRBJ2-1, with D possibly TRBD2 on 6 matching bases. The CDR3 has 16 residues. V was pared by 3 bases and J by 0 bases, with 12 bases between. The V gene's germline CDR1 is MDHEN and CDR2 SYDVKM. CDR3 protein: CASSLGVSGSYNEQFF. CDR3 bases: TGTGCCAGCAGTTTGGGGGTTAGCGGCTCCTACAATGAGCAGTTCTTC.

The genes are TRBV15 and TRBJ1-2, with TRBD1 matching over 9 bases. Trimming at V came to 0 bases and at J to 7 bases, leaving 3 bases not matched to a gene. Germline V lookup: CDR1 LNHNV, CDR2 YYDKDF (reference sequence). The CDR3 has 14 amino acids. The CDR3 here is CATSREGQGFGYTF. The DNA of the CDR3 is TGTGCCACCAGCAGAGAAGGACAGGGGTTTGGCTACACCTTC.

This chain uses TRBV6-1 with TRBJ2-6, with 9 positions matching TRBD1. The junction had 5 bases not matched to a gene; V was cut back by 3 bases and J by 2 bases. Germline CDR1 reads MNHNS; CDR2 reads SASEGT. The CDR3 is made up of 17 amino acids. The CDR3 region has the DNA TGTGCCAGCAGTGAGGGACAGGGAACGGCTGGGGCCAACGTCCTGACTTTC. It yields the protein CASSEGQGTAGANVLTF.

The rearrangement uses TRBV5-4 and TRBJ2-5, with 9 bases that match TRBD2. This CDR3 contains 12 residues. The germline gives CDR1 SGHNT, CDR2 YYREEE (reference sequence). Trimming took 4 bases from V and 10 from J; bases not matched to a gene: 5. CDR3 sequence reads: CASSSAGGVQYF. Here the CDR3 DNA reads TGTGCCAGCAGCAGTGCGGGGGGGGTCCAGTACTTC. Using reference TRBV5-4 and TRBJ2-5 for the parts outside the CDR3, the full variable domain is ETGVTQSPTHLIKTRGQQVTLRCSSQSGHNTVSWYQQALGQGPQFIFQYYREEENGRGNFPPRFSGLQFPNYSSELNVNALELDDSALYLCASSSAGGVQYFGPGTRLLVL.

The V call is TRBV5-1, the J call TRBJ2-3; 7 bases map to TRBD1. Trimming cost V 4 bases and J 2 bases; bases outside gene matches: 4. From germline, CDR1 is SGHRS and CDR2 YFSETQ. This CDR3 has 14 amino acids. CDR3 loop: CASSTGQFTDTQYF. Here the CDR3 DNA reads TGCGCCAGCAGCACGGGACAGTTCACAGATACGCAGTATTTT.

The CDR3 sequence: CASSFQGTGELFF. As DNA, the CDR3 is TGTGCCAGCAGTTTTCAGGGGACCGGGGAGCTGTTTTTT. The gene calls are TRBV6-5 and TRBJ2-2, with D possibly being TRBD1 (6 bases). V was pared by 4 bases and J by 5 bases, with 8 bases between. Looked up from germline, CDR1 is MNHEY and CDR2 is SVGAGI. The CDR3 sequence is 13 residues long.

The chain carries TRBV18 and TRBJ1-3; tentative D call: TRBD1 (6 bases). The germline gives CDR1 KGHSH, CDR2 LQKENI. The CDR3 contains 14 residues. V lost 5 bases to trimming and J lost 8 bases, with 16 bases between them. CDR3 amino acids: CASSDSPDSYTIYF. The DNA for the CDR3 is TGTGCCAGCTCAGATTCCCCGGACAGTTACACCATATATTTT.

V gene TRBV18 combines with J gene TRBJ1-1; tentative D call: TRBD1 (5 bases). Germline CDR1 is KGHSH and CDR2 is LQKENI. There are 13 residues in the CDR3. V was trimmed by 0 bases and J by 4 bases, leaving 6 bases between them. In DNA, the CDR3 is TGTGCCAGCTCACCACCGGGGGGCACTGAAGCTTTCTTT. Translating gives CASSPPGGTEAFF.

This clone has just a few counts. The chain combines TRBV10-1 with TRBJ2-2; D unresolved. The CDR3 is made up of 13 amino acids. V was shortened by 7 bases and J by 7 bases, with 13 bases between the two germline ends. Per germline, CDR1 WNHNN and CDR2 SYGVQD (reference sequence). The CDR3 nucleotides read TGCGCCAGCACCCACACTATCGGCGGGGAGCTGTTTTTT. Its translation is CASTHTIGGELFF.

J is TRBJ1-1 and V is TRBV28; D uncertain. The CDR3 totals 12 residues. The ends were cut back, 3 bases at V and 6 bases at J, with 8 bases in the middle. CDR1 is MDHEN and CDR2 is SYDVKM in the germline V gene. The chain's CDR3 is CASSLEYSEAFF. The CDR3 bases are TGTGCCAGCAGTTTGGAGTACTCTGAAGCTTTCTTT.

In this sample, this clone turned up a few times. The chain joins TRBV5-4 to TRBJ2-1, with 11 bases identical to TRBD1. V lost 1 base, J lost 9 bases, and 6 bases stayed unmatched. The CDR3 consists of 15 residues. CDR1 is SGHNT and CDR2 is YYREEE in the germline V gene (reference sequence). The CDR3 reads CASSLPGTGGREQFF. CDR3 coding DNA: TGTGCCAGCAGCTTGCCCGGGACAGGGGGTCGTGAGCAGTTCTTC.

The V gene is TRBV7-2, the J gene TRBJ2-1; 12 bases align to TRBD2. The CDR3 loop spans 18 amino acids. Germline V gives CDR1 SGHTA, CDR2 FQGNSA. Germline trimming cut 2 bases from V and 7 bases from J; bases unmatched to any gene: 12. The CDR3 bases are TGTGCCAGCAGCTTAAACTCTGGGCTAGCGGGGGGGCCGAATGAGCAGTTCTTC. This encodes CASSLNSGLAGGPNEQFF.

This clone was found once. The chain links TRBV27 to TRBJ2-1; tentative D call: TRBD2 (6 bases). V lost 5 bases, J lost 6 bases, and 11 bases lay in between. The CDR3 totals 13 residues. Germline V CDR1 and CDR2: MNHEY, SMNVEV (reference sequence). CDR3 in amino acids: CASSRGGTNEQFF. CDR3 coding DNA: TGTGCCAGCAGTCGTGGAGGGACCAATGAGCAGTTCTTC.

The J gene is TRBJ2-2, the V gene TRBV9, with TRBD2 matching 7 bases. Germline CDR1 and CDR2: SGDLS and YYNGEE. The length of the CDR3 is 16 residues. J gave up 10 bases and V 0 bases, and 12 bases lay outside the gene matches. CDR3 nucleotide sequence: TGTGCCAGCAGCGTAGGGATGGCGGGAGTGATCGAGGAGCTGTTTTTT. Protein product: CASSVGMAGVIEELFF. Supplemented by reference TRBV9 and TRBJ2-2, the full variable domain reads DSGVTQTPKHLITATGQRVTLRCSPRSGDLSVYWYQQSLDQGLQFLIQYYNGEERAKGNILERFSAQQFPDLHSELNLSSLELGDSALYFCASSVGMAGVIEELFFGEGSRLTVL.

This clone has only a few counts. The chain employs TRBV9 and TRBJ2-3; 9 positions match TRBD2. Germline CDR1 SGDLS, CDR2 YYNGEE. Germline trimming cut 3 bases from V and 4 bases from J; bases unmatched to any gene: 9. The CDR3 has 16 residues. In DNA, the CDR3 is TGTGCCAGCAGCGCTAGCGGGAATCAAAGGGCAGATACGCAGTATTTT. Protein product: CASSASGNQRADTQYF.

J is TRBJ1-6 and V is TRBV28, with a weak D call TRBD1 (6 bases). The CDR3 loop spans 13 amino acids. CDR1 and CDR2 from the germline V gene are MDHEN and SYDVKM. Trimming pared 7 bases from V and 9 bases from J, leaving 13 bases between. The CDR3 is CASTAGVSSPLHF. The CDR3 coding sequence is TGTGCCAGCACGGCAGGGGTATCTTCACCCCTCCACTTT.